This T cell receptor beta chain stems from a study of cytomegalovirus exposure and HLA in healthy donors. Study results and caveats: Researchers catalogued about 150 TCR beta chains as cytomegalovirus-associated.

Use of 60 Vbeta and 13 Jbeta primers characterized the PCR. Clones were read by immunoSEQ multiplex PCR, and TCRdb kept only the in-frame ones, dropping some. The sample shows about 67,000 clones, roughly 73% of them seen only once. The V gene's germline CDR1 is MNHNS and CDR2 SASEGT. The length of the CDR3 is 14 residues. Regarding this clone: Its specificity is not known. The junction departs from germline at one end; a sequencing error may be responsible.

Sequencing input: PBMCs. The receptor was derived from a middle-aged man in good health and CMV-seronegative. The chain couples TRBV6-1 to TRBJ1-5; perhaps TRBD1 as D (5 bases). The CDR3 region has the DNA TGTGCCAGCACTAACGGCCTGGGGACTCAGCCCCGGCATTTT. It codes for CASTNGLGTQPRHF.